This note documents a single TCR beta chain sequence. What it binds is unknown. The data derive from a study of CD8 T cells in ankylosing spondylitis. Findings and limits, study-wide: Clones tied to disease were said to be significantly enriched in matched ankylosing spondylitis synovial fluid. In ankylosing spondylitis blood, a motif of about eight highly homologous TCR beta variants appeared characteristic.

In germline, CDR1 is SQVTM, CDR2 ANQGSEA. Trimming took 5 bases from V and 2 from J, leaving 10 bases between them. The CDR3 loop spans 13 amino acids. TCRdb re-called the 5' RACE reads with MiXCR, one entry per CDR3 protein. The data contain about 360,000 distinct CDR3 sequences, 20% to 25% of them singletons. The J gene is TRBJ2-4, the V gene TRBV29-1; D gene unclear. The sequenced sample was blood, either unsorted or a sorted T cell fraction (not recorded which). This clonotype was sampled from a male donor with ankylosing spondylitis or in good health (not recorded which). CDR3 in amino acids: CSVLGFSKNIQYF. The CDR3 nucleotides read TGCAGCGTTCTCGGGTTCTCCAAAAACATTCAGTACTTC.